Listed below are T cell receptor beta chains from one sample, sequenced in a study of T-cell reconstitution after alpha-beta-depleted transplantation in children. MiXCR, applied by TCRdb to the PCR reads, yields one record per CDR3 protein. This table holds about a million distinct CDR3 sequences, less than 30% found once. The sequences come from PBMCs, mostly from graft donor cells, collected 360 days after TCRalphabeta/CD19-depleted stem cell transplant. The source is a boy in the first two years of life who had a stem cell transplant for SCID, so the T cells may come from the graft donor. Each CDR3 is given with its conserved first and last residue. The order of the fields is clone size, J gene, D gene, V gene, CDR3 DNA, CDR3 protein. A D gene is named only where the DNA matches it firmly. Where a row states a size, it is once, few, many or the class of an expanded clone; other rows omit it.

>few|TRBJ2-7|.|TRBV7-8
TGTGCCAGCAGCTTAGAGGTTAGCGGTATCTACGAGCAGTACTTC
CASSLEVSGIYEQYF
>.|TRBJ1-1|.|TRBV6-5
TGTGCCAGCAGTTACCCTGGACCCAGGGGCATGAACACTGAAGCTTTCTTT
CASSYPGPRGMNTEAFF
>few|TRBJ2-2|TRBD1|TRBV28
TGTGCCAGCGGTGACAGGGGGAGAACCGGGGAGCTGTTTTTT
CASGDRGRTGELFF
>.|TRBJ1-1|.|TRBV3-1
TGTGCCAGCAGCCAAAGGGGGGTTTTGGGCACTGAAGCTTTCTTT
CASSQRGVLGTEAFF
>.|TRBJ2-7|.|TRBV9
TGTGCCAGCAGCGACCCGGGACAGCAGTACTTC
CASSDPGQQYF
>.|TRBJ1-5|.|TRBV28
TGTGCCAGCAGTCCCTTAGACAGAAACAATCAGCCCCAGCATTTT
CASSPLDRNNQPQHF
>.|TRBJ2-1|TRBD1|TRBV4-1
TGCGCCAGCAGCCAAAGGACAGGGGATGAGCAGTTCTTC
CASSQRTGDEQFF
>.|TRBJ1-2|.|TRBV29-1
TGCAGCGCTGTGGGCCTGCCGAATCGAGGGAATAACTATGGCTACACCTTC
CSAVGLPNRGNNYGYTF
>.|TRBJ2-1|.|TRBV5-1
TGCGCCAGCAGCTTTTTAGGACCCGTCACGTACAATGAGCAGTTCTTC
CASSFLGPVTYNEQFF
>many|TRBJ2-7|.|TRBV25-1
TGTGCCAGCAGTGAGGGGATCTACGAGCAGTACTTC
CASSEGIYEQYF
>.|TRBJ2-1|.|TRBV4-3
TGCGCCAGCAGCCAAGACACCTACAATGAGCAGTTCTTC
CASSQDTYNEQFF
>few|TRBJ2-1|TRBD2|TRBV2
TGTGCCAGCAGTGAATTAGCGGGGGGTCTCAATGAGCAGTTCTTC
CASSELAGGLNEQFF
>few|TRBJ2-7|.|TRBV2
TGTGCCAGCAGTGATTTCGGGGACACGACCTACGAGCAGTACTTC
CASSDFGDTTYEQYF
>few|TRBJ2-2|TRBD1|TRBV29-1
TGCAGCGTTATGACAGGGATTACAACCGGGGAGCTGTTTTTT
CSVMTGITTGELFF
>.|TRBJ2-7|.|TRBV5-6
TGTGCCAGCAGCCGTTGGGGATATTCCTACGAGCAGTACTTC
CASSRWGYSYEQYF
>.|TRBJ2-1|TRBD2|TRBV12-3/TRBV12-4
TGTGCCAGCAGTTTACCAGGACTAGCGGGGGTTTACAATGAGCAGTTCTTC
CASSLPGLAGVYNEQFF
>few|TRBJ2-3|TRBD2|TRBV9
TGTGCCAGCAGCGTAAGCGGGACCCGCACAGATACGCAGTATTTT
CASSVSGTRTDTQYF
>many|TRBJ2-3|.|TRBV12-3/TRBV12-4
TGTGCCAGCAGTTTAGGGACAGACACAGATACGCAGTATTTT
CASSLGTDTDTQYF
>.|TRBJ1-1|.|TRBV28
TGTGCCAGCAGTTTGGCAGGGACCGCTGAAGCTTTCTTT
CASSLAGTAEAFF
>once|TRBJ2-3|TRBD2|TRBV7-9
TGTGCCAGCAGCAATCCGGGACTAAACACAGATACGCAGTATTTT
CASSNPGLNTDTQYF
>many|TRBJ2-1|.|TRBV5-1
TGCGCCAGCAGCTTGGCCAGAAGCTCCTACAATGAGCAGTTCTTC
CASSLARSSYNEQFF
>few|TRBJ2-3|TRBD2|TRBV20-1
TGCAGTGCTAGAGTCTTAGGGAGCGGGATCACAGATACGCAGTATTTT
CSARVLGSGITDTQYF
>few|TRBJ2-1|.|TRBV7-9
TGTGCCAGCAGCGACCTAGGGAACTACAATGAGCAGTTCTTC
CASSDLGNYNEQFF
>.|TRBJ2-1|TRBD2|TRBV20-1
TGCAGTGCCAGACTAGCGGGGGTGAGGGGGCAGTTCTTC
CSARLAGVRGQFF
>.|TRBJ2-1|.|TRBV5-1
TGCGCCAGCAGCTCAGACCAGGGCATGAATGAGCAGTTCTTC
CASSSDQGMNEQFF
>few|TRBJ2-1|TRBD2|TRBV15
TGTGCCACCAGCAGAGATCCGGGACTAGAATACAATGAGCAGTTCTTC
CATSRDPGLEYNEQFF
>.|TRBJ1-3|.|TRBV12-3/TRBV12-4
TGTGCCAGCAGTTTTCCCCGGGACGGCGGAAACCCCATATATTTT
CASSFPRDGGNPIYF
>few|TRBJ2-5|.|TRBV7-2
TGTGCCAGCAGCTTCTCCCCAACGCGGGGTCAGACCCAGTACTTC
CASSFSPTRGQTQYF
>few|TRBJ1-2|.|TRBV24-1
TGTGCCACCAGGGATAGTGGGTATGGCTACACCTTC
CATRDSGYGYTF
>.|TRBJ1-2|.|TRBV12-3/TRBV12-4
TGTGCCAGCAGCCTAACCCAGGCTAACTATGGCTACACCTTC
CASSLTQANYGYTF
>few|TRBJ2-1|.|TRBV29-1
TGCAGCGTTGTCCGGGGGCATCTTTTCAATGAGCAGTTCTTC
CSVVRGHLFNEQFF
>few|TRBJ2-1|.|TRBV7-9
TGTGCCAGCAGCCTCCTTGGGAGTGAGCAGTTCTTC
CASSLLGSEQFF
>few|TRBJ1-5|TRBD1|TRBV12-3/TRBV12-4
TGTGCCAGCAGTCCGACAGGGGGCAGGGAACAGCCCCAGCATTTT
CASSPTGGREQPQHF
>few|TRBJ2-2|.|TRBV12-3/TRBV12-4
TGTGCCAGCAGCTGGCAGGGCAGGAACACCGGGGAGCTGTTTTTT
CASSWQGRNTGELFF
>.|TRBJ2-2|TRBD2|TRBV6-2/TRBV6-3
TGTGCCAGCAGCCTGCGGGGGGGCCCGGTCACCGGGGAGCTGTTTTTT
CASSLRGGPVTGELFF
>.|TRBJ2-5|.|TRBV20-1
TGCAGTGCTAGAGTCGGTGGGCAAAAAGAGACCCAGTACTTC
CSARVGGQKETQYF
>few|TRBJ1-5|.|TRBV4-1
TGCGCCAGCAGCCAATTATCCCAGTTGAATCAGCCCCAGCATTTT
CASSQLSQLNQPQHF